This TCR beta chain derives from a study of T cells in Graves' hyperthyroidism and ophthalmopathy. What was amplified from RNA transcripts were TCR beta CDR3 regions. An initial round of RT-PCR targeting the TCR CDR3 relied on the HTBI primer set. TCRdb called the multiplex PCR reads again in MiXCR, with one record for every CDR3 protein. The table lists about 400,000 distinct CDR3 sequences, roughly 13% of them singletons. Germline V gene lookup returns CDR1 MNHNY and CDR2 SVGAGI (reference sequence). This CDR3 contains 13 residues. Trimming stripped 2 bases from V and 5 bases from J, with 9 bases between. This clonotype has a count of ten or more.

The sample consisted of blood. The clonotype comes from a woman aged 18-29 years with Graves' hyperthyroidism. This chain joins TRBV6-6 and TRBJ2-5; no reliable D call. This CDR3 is CASSYRVDETQYF. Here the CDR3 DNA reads TGTGCCAGCAGTTACAGGGTTGATGAGACCCAGTACTTC.